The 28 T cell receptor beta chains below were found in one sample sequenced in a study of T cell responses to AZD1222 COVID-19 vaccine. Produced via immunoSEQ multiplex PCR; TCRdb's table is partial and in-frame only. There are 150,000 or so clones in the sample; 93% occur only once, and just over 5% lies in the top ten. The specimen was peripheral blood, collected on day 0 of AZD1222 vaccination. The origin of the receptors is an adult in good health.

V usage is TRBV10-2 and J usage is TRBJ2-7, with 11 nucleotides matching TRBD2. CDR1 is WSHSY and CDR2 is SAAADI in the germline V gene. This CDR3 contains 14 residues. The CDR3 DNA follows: TGCGCTACTAGCGGGAGTTTTGGATCGGACGAGCAGTACTTC. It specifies CATSGSFGSDEQYF.

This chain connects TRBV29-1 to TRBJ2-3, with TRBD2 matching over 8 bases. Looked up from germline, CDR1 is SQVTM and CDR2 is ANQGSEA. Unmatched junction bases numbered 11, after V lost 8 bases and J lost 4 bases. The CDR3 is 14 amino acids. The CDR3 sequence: CSHNQAGVADTQYF. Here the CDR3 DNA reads TGCAGCCATAACCAAGCGGGAGTTGCAGATACGCAGTATTTT.

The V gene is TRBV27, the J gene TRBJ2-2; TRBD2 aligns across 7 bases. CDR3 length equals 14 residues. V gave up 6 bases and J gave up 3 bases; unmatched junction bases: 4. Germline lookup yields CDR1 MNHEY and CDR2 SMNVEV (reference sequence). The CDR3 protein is CASRLARHTGELFF. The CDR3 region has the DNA TGTGCCAGCAGACTAGCGCGCCACACCGGGGAGCTGTTTTTT.

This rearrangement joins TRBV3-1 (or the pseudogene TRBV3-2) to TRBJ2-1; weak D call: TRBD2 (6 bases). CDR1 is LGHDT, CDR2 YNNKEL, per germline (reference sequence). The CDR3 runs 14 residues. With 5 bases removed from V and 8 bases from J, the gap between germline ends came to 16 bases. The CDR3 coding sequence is TGTGCCAGCAGCAAGGGACCCGCGGGGTATGAGCAGTTCTTC. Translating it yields CASSKGPAGYEQFF.

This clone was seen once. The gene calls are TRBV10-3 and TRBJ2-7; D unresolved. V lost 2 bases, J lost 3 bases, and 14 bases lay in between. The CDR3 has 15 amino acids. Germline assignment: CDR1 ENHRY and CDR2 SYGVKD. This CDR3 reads CAISEPDRILYEQYF. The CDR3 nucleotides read TGTGCCATCAGTGAGCCCGACCGAATCCTCTACGAGCAGTACTTC.

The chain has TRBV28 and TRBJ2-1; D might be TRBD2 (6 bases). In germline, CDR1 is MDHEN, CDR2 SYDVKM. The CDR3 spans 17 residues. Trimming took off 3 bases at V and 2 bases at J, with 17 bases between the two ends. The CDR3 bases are TGTGCCAGCAGTTTCCGAGGGACTCAAGCGGCCTACAATGAGCAGTTCTTC. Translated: CASSFRGTQAAYNEQFF.

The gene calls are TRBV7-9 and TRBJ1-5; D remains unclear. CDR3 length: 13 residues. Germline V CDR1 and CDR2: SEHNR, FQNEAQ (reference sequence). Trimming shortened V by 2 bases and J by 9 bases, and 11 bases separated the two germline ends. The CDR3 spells CASSLQALGPQHF. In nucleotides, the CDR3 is TGTGCCAGCAGCTTACAGGCCCTAGGGCCCCAGCATTTT.

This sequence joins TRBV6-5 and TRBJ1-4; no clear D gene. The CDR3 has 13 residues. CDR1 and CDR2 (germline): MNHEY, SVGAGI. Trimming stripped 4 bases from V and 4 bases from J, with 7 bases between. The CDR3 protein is CASSLGVNEKLFF. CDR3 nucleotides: TGTGCCAGCAGTTTAGGAGTTAATGAAAAACTGTTTTTT.

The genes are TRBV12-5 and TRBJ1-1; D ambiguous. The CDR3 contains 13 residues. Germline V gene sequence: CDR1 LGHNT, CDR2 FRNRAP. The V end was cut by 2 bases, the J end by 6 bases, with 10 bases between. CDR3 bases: TGTGCTAGTGGTTTGAGGGTGAGGGCTGAAGCTTTCTTT. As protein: CASGLRVRAEAFF.

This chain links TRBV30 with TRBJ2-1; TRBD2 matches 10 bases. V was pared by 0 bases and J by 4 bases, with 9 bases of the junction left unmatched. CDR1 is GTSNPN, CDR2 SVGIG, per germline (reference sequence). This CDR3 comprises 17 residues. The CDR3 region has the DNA TGTGCCTGGAGTGTACCCGGACTAGCGGATATTTACAATGAGCAGTTCTTC. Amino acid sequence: CAWSVPGLADIYNEQFF.

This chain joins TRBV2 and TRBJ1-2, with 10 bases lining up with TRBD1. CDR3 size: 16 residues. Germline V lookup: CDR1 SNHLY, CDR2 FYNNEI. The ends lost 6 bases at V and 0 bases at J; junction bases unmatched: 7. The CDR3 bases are TGTGCCAGCAGCGGGACAGGGGCCCTTACTAACTATGGCTACACCTTC. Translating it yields CASSGTGALTNYGYTF.

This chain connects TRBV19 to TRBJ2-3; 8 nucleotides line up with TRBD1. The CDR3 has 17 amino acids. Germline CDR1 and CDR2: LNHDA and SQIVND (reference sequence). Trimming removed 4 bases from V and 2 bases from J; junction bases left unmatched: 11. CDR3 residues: CASSRQGAILTTDTQYF. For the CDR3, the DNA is TGTGCCAGTAGTAGGCAGGGGGCCATCCTTACCACAGATACGCAGTATTTT.

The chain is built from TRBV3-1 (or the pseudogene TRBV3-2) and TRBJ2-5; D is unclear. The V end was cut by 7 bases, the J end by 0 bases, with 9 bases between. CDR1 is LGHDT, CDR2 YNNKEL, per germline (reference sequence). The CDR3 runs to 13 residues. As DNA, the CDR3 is TGTGCCAGCATGGAGAAAAACCAAGAGACCCAGTACTTC. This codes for CASMEKNQETQYF.

The CDR3 is CASSLSNYGYTF. CDR3 coding DNA: TGTGCCAGCAGCTTAAGTAACTATGGCTACACCTTC. The V call is TRBV5-6, the J call TRBJ1-2; D uncertain. Germline values: CDR1 SGHDT, CDR2 YYEEEE. This CDR3 region has 12 residues. The germline V and J ends were trimmed by 2 bases and 1 base, with 3 bases remaining between them.

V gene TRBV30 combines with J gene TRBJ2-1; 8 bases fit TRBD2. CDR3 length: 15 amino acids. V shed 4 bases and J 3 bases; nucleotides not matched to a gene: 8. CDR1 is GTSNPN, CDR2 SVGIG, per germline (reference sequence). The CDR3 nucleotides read TGTGCCTGGACCCGGACTAGCAGACTCTACAATGAGCAGTTCTTC. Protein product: CAWTRTSRLYNEQFF. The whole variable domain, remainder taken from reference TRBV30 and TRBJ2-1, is SQTIHQWPATLVQPVGSPLSLECTVEGTSNPNLYWYRQAAGRGLQLLFYSVGIGQISSEVPQNLSASRPQDRQFILSSKKLLLSDSGFYLCAWTRTSRLYNEQFFGPGTRLTVL.

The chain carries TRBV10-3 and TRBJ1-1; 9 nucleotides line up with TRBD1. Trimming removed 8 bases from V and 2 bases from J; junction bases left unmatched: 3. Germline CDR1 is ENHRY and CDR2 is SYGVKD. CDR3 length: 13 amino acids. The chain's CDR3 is CAIRDRENTEAFF. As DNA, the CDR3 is TGTGCCATCCGGGACAGGGAAAACACTGAAGCTTTCTTT.

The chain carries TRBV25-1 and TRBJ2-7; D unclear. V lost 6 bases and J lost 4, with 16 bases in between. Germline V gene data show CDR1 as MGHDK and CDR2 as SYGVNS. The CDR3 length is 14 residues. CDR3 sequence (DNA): TGTGCCAGCAGGGGCCGGGCGGAGCTTTACGAGCAGTACTTC. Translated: CASRGRAELYEQYF.

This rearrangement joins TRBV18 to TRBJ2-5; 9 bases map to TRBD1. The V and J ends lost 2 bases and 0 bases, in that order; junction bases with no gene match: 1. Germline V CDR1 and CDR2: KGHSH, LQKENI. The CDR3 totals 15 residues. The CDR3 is CASSPRTGDQETQYF. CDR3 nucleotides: TGTGCCAGCTCACCAAGGACAGGGGACCAAGAGACCCAGTACTTC.

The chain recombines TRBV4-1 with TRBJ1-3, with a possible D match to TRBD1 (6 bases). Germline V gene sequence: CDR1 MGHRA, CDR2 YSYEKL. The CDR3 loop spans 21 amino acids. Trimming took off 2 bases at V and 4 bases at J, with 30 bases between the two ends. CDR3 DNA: TGCGCCAGCAGCCAACACGGCGCCCAGACAGGTTCTGCTGGAGAGGGAAACACCATATATTTT. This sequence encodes CASSQHGAQTGSAGEGNTIYF.

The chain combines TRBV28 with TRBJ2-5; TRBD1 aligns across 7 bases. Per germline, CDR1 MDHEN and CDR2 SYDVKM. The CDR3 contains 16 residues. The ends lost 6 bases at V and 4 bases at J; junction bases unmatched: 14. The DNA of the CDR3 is TGTGCCAGCAGAAACAGACAGGGCGCTGAAGGAGAGACCCAGTACTTC. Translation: CASRNRQGAEGETQYF.

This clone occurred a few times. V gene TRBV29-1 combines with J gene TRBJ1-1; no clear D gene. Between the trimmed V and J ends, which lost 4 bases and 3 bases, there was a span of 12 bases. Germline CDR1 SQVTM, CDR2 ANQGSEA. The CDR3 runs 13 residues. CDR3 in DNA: TGCAGCGTTGTAGAGGGAGGATACACTGAAGCTTTCTTT. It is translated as CSVVEGGYTEAFF. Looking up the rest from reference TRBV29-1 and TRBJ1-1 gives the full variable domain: SAVISQKPSRDICQRGTSLTIQCQVDSQVTMMFWYRQQPGQSLTLIATANQGSEATYESGFVIDKFPISRPNLTFSTLTVSNMSPEDSSIYLCSVVEGGYTEAFFGQGTRLTVV.

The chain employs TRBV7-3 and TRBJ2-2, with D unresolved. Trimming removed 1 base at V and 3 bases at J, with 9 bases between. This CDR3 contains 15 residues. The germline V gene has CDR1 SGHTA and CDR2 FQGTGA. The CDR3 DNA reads TGTGCCAGCAGCTTAAGCGCGCCCTACACCGGGGAGCTGTTTTTT. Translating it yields CASSLSAPYTGELFF.

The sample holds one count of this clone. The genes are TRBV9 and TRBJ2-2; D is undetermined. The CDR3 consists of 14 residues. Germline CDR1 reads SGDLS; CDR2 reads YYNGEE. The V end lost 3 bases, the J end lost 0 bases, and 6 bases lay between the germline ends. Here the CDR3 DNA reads TGTGCCAGCAGCGACAGATCGAACACCGGGGAGCTGTTTTTT. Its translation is CASSDRSNTGELFF.

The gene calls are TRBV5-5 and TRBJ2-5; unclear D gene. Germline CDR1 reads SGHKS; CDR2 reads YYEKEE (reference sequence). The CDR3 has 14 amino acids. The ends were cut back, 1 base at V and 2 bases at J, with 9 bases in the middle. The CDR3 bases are TGTGCCAGCAGCTTGCGGAGCATACAAGAGACCCAGTACTTC. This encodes CASSLRSIQETQYF.

The CDR3, as DNA: TGTGCCAGCAGCTACATTTACGGTCCACGTGAGCAGTTCTTC. It encodes CASSYIYGPREQFF. V gene TRBV7-9 combines with J gene TRBJ2-1; D is uncertain. The CDR3 consists of 14 residues. CDR1 is SEHNR, CDR2 FQNEAQ, per germline (reference sequence). Trimming pared 4 bases from V and 9 bases from J, leaving 16 bases between.

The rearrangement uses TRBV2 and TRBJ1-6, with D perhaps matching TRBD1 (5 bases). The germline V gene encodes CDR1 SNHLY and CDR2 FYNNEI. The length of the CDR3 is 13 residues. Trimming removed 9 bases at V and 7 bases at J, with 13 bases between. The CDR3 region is CASADRINSPLHF. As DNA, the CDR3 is TGTGCCAGTGCCGACAGAATCAATTCACCCCTCCACTTT.

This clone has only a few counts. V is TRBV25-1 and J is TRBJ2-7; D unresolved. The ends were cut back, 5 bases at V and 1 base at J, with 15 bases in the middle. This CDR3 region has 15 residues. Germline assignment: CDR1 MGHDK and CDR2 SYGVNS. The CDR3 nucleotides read TGTGCCAGCAGTTCCTCCGGGTCAGTTTCCTACGAGCAGTACTTC. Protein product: CASSSSGSVSYEQYF.

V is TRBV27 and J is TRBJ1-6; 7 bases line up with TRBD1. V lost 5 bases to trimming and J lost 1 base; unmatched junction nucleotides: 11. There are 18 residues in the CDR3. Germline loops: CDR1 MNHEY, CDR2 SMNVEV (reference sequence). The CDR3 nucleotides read TGTGCCAGCAGTAAGACGGGGACAGCCCTTTCCTATAATTCACCCCTCCACTTT. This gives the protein CASSKTGTALSYNSPLHF.